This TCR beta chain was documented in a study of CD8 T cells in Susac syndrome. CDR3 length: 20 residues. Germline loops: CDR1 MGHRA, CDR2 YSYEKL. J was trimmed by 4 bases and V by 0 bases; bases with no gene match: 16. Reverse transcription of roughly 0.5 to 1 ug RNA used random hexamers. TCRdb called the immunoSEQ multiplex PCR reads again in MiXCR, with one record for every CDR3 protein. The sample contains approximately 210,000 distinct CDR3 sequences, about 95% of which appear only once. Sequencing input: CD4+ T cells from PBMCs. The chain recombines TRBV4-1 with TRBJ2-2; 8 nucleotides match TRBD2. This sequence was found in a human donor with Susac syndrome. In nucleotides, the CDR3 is TGCGCCAGCAGCCAAGACCCCCTTAGGAGCGGGGGTGGGGTCACCGGGGAGCTGTTTTTT. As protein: CASSQDPLRSGGGVTGELFF.